A selection of T cell receptor beta chains follows, all from one sample in a study of blood T cell repertoires in COVID-19. TCRdb keeps only in-frame clones here, not all; method: immunoSEQ multiplex PCR. The profile shows 150,000 to 200,000 clones, approximately 88% of them singletons. The sequenced sample was peripheral blood. These receptors were obtained from a woman aged 60-70 years with acute or convalescent COVID-19. CDR3s leave out the opening cysteine and the closing phenylalanine or tryptophan.

>TRBV18
ASSPPGLAGGYIGNEQF
>TRBV25-1
ASSEGHAIGNSPLH
>TRBV19
ASSAGTGRQPQH
>TRBV5-1
ASSLGQGNYGYT
>TRBV27
ASSLSQAQETQY
>TRBV5-8
ASSPQGNSYNSPLH
>TRBV7-2
ASSLGGHFYEQY
>TRBV3-1/TRBV3-2
ASSQGTGAYDNEQF
>TRBV10-3
AISEGLAGPQETQY
>TRBV2
ASSELRTGNSPLH
>TRBV2
ASSEALYRVSNQPQH
>TRBV6-5
ASSPTGEGSPLH
>TRBV5-1
ASSPVNNRGGNSPLH
>TRBV5-4
ASSPGSSTQY
>TRBV6-2/TRBV6-3
ASSRDSPQY
>TRBV5-6
ASSAGIQGGNQPQH
>TRBV18
ASSDKQRGLPNEKLF
>TRBV5-4
ASSLETSSRDTQY
>TRBV15
ATSRSIQETQY
>TRBV25-1
ASSTNRGLNSALH
>TRBV15
ATSSFSRQSSYEQY
>TRBV19
ASSRDPGGYT
>TRBV10-2
ASSPGESYNSPLH
>TRBV9
ASSVGDYPVLEY
>TRBV29-1
SVEEDRTNYGYT
>TRBV7-2
ASSLAGTSGGRYQETQY
>TRBV4-1
ASSQGTKDAGITEAF
>TRBV24-1
ATSEAGQNQPQH
>TRBV6-2/TRBV6-3
ASSARDSSGNTIY
>TRBV5-1
ASSPQGQGNTIY
>TRBV4-2
ASSQDQAASNTEAF
>TRBV23-1
ASSHSDRGNEKLF
>TRBV5-4
ASSLRGSGANVLT
>TRBV28
ASSSRGLEQY
>TRBV7-2
ASSQSNRFSGNTIY
>TRBV6-6
ASSLAASYNEQF
>TRBV5-6
ASRRKTENYGYT
>TRBV7-2
ASRQGAQVNTEAF
>TRBV5-1
ASSLVSIGTAEAF
>TRBV29-1
SAWTGSGANVLT
>TRBV11-2
ASSMRGVETQY
>TRBV19
ASSPSRRGLTNEKLF
>TRBV7-2
ASSLEGLNQETQY
>TRBV5-6
ASSGQGAGNQPQH